Each of the 18 T cell receptor beta chains below was sequenced from the same sample in a study of T cell changes during pregnancy in multiple sclerosis (dated by TCRdb to about 2019). The library was built by means of the immunoSEQ multiplex PCR assay. The table was pulled from immuneACCESS by TCRdb, which kept in-frame rearrangements only. Such tables lose some clones; where checked, under half of the loss comes from unresolved V genes, and the rest has no known cause. The sample table holds about 41,000 clones, of which about 88% were seen once. The ten top clones hold about 0.61% of the sample. Sequencing used CD4+ T cells from peripheral blood mononuclear cells, obtained in the first trimester of pregnancy. The source of these receptors is a female donor with multiple sclerosis, enrolled in a pregnancy study.

This clone has just a few counts. This chain uses TRBV19 with TRBJ1-1; 7 nucleotides match TRBD1. With 8 bases clipped from V and 3 bases from J, the junction kept 9 bases outside the gene matches. Germline assignment: CDR1 LNHDA and CDR2 SQIVND (reference sequence). The CDR3 spans 14 residues. This CDR3 reads CASAHRGVDTEAFF. The CDR3 region has the DNA TGTGCCAGTGCTCACAGGGGAGTAGACACTGAAGCTTTCTTT. Combining the CDR3 with reference TRBV19 and TRBJ1-1 gives the whole variable domain DGGITQSPKYLFRKEGQNVTLSCEQNLNHDAMYWYRQDPGQGLRLIYYSQIVNDFQKGDIAEGYSVSREKKESFPLTVTSAQKNPTAFYLCASAHRGVDTEAFFGQGTRLTVV.

This rearrangement joins TRBV12-5 to TRBJ2-5; 11 bases line up with TRBD2. V trimming: 2 bases; J trimming: 5 bases; junction bases outside the gene matches: 10. The CDR3 loop spans 17 amino acids. Germline CDR1 reads LGHNT; CDR2 reads FRNRAP. CDR3 bases: TGTGCTAGTGGTTTGAGCACTAGCGGGAGAGTCAAGGAGACCCAGTACTTC. Its translation is CASGLSTSGRVKETQYF.

The V gene is TRBV19, the J gene TRBJ1-1, with 10 bases lining up with TRBD1. This CDR3 region has 15 residues. Losses at the gene ends were 7 bases for V and 4 bases for J; bases not matched to a gene: 9. Germline V lookup: CDR1 LNHDA, CDR2 SQIVND (reference sequence). The CDR3 DNA follows: TGTGCCAGTACCAAAACGGGACAGGGGATCACTGAAGCTTTCTTT. This codes for CASTKTGQGITEAFF.

This chain uses TRBV28 with TRBJ2-7; D is ambiguous. Germline V gene lookup returns CDR1 MDHEN and CDR2 SYDVKM. The CDR3 is 14 amino acids. Trimming stripped 5 bases from V and 2 bases from J, with 13 bases between. CDR3 region: CASSAFSITYEQYF. The DNA for the CDR3 is TGTGCCAGCAGTGCTTTTTCTATAACCTACGAGCAGTACTTC.

The chain employs TRBV5-1 and TRBJ2-1; 8 positions agree with TRBD2. The germline CDR1 and CDR2 sequences are SGHRS and YFSETQ. CDR3 length equals 14 residues. The trim removed 5 bases at V and 2 bases at J, leaving 3 bases unmatched. The CDR3 here is CASRLAETYNEQFF. Written as DNA, the CDR3 is TGCGCCAGCAGACTAGCGGAGACCTACAATGAGCAGTTCTTC.

The chain couples TRBV5-5 to TRBJ2-1; the D gene is possibly TRBD2 (5 bases). Germline-derived CDR1 and CDR2 are SGHKS and YYEKEE (reference sequence). V shed 6 bases and J shed 5 bases, with 18 bases lying between them. This CDR3 has 15 amino acids. The CDR3 loop is CASTLSGWGDNEQFF. For the CDR3, the DNA is TGTGCCAGCACCCTGTCTGGGTGGGGAGACAATGAGCAGTTCTTC.

The V and J genes are TRBV18 and TRBJ1-2; 9 bases fit TRBD1. Losses at the gene ends were 6 bases for V and 7 bases for J; bases not matched to a gene: 6. Germline V CDR1 and CDR2: KGHSH, LQKENI. This CDR3 spans 13 amino acids. The CDR3 loop reads CASSPTGGGGYTF. CDR3 DNA: TGTGCCAGCTCCCCGACAGGGGGAGGTGGCTACACCTTC.

The chain joins TRBV7-6 to TRBJ2-2; 9 nucleotides match TRBD1. Germline loops: CDR1 SGHVS, CDR2 FNYEAQ. V shed 4 bases and J 5 bases; nucleotides not matched to a gene: 2. This CDR3 region has 14 residues. Here the CDR3 reads CASSYGQGTGELFF. In DNA, the CDR3 is TGTGCCAGCAGCTACGGACAGGGGACCGGGGAGCTGTTTTTT.

The chain links TRBV7-2 to TRBJ1-5, with D perhaps TRBD1 (5 bases). In germline, CDR1 is SGHTA, CDR2 FQGNSA. CDR3 length: 14 residues. V was shortened by 4 bases and J by 11 bases, with 18 bases between the two germline ends. The CDR3: CASSSTVSGSAQHF. CDR3 in DNA: TGTGCCAGCAGCTCGACAGTCTCTGGTTCAGCCCAGCATTTT.

The chain carries TRBV5-4 and TRBJ2-5; 8 bases align to TRBD2. The germline CDR1 and CDR2 sequences are SGHNT and YYREEE (reference sequence). V dropped 0 bases and J dropped 7; count of bases not matched to a gene: 5. This CDR3 spans 14 amino acids. The CDR3 sequence: CASSLAGGPGTQYF. Written as DNA, the CDR3 is TGTGCCAGCAGCTTGGCGGGAGGGCCGGGGACCCAGTACTTC.

The chain joins TRBV30 to TRBJ1-5, with D possibly TRBD1 on 5 matching bases. The V gene lost 5 bases and the J gene lost 4 bases, with 12 bases spanning the gap. Per germline, CDR1 GTSNPN and CDR2 SVGIG (reference sequence). There are 13 residues in the CDR3. CDR3 sequence reads: CAWGPRGNQPQHF. CDR3 coding DNA: TGTGCCTGGGGCCCTCGGGGGAATCAGCCCCAGCATTTT. The variable domain in full, with the rest retrieved from reference TRBV30 and TRBJ1-5, is SQTIHQWPATLVQPVGSPLSLECTVEGTSNPNLYWYRQAAGRGLQLLFYSVGIGQISSEVPQNLSASRPQDRQFILSSKKLLLSDSGFYLCAWGPRGNQPQHFGDGTRLSIL.

The V and J genes are TRBV19 and TRBJ2-1; a weak D match, TRBD1 (5 bases). CDR3 length: 15 residues. V gave up 5 bases and J gave up 5 bases, with 16 bases separating them. Germline assignment: CDR1 LNHDA and CDR2 SQIVND (reference sequence). The CDR3 region is CASSSGPSFHNEQFF. CDR3 DNA: TGTGCCAGTAGTTCAGGGCCTAGTTTTCACAATGAGCAGTTCTTC.

The CDR3 bases are TGTGCCAGCAGTGAACTGGGACAGGGGTATCAGCCCCAGCATTTT. It is translated as CASSELGQGYQPQHF. The chain recombines TRBV6-1 with TRBJ1-5; TRBD1 matches 10 bases. V lost 2 bases to trimming and J lost 5 bases; unmatched junction nucleotides: 3. Germline V gene lookup returns CDR1 MNHNS and CDR2 SASEGT. The CDR3 extends over 15 amino acids.

This chain joins TRBV6-6 and TRBJ2-1; D unclear. V lost 2 bases and J lost 4, with 6 bases in between. There are 13 residues in the CDR3. The germline V gene has CDR1 MNHNY and CDR2 SVGAGI (reference sequence). The CDR3 is CASSYRRYNEQFF. CDR3 bases: TGTGCCAGCAGTTACCGCAGGTACAATGAGCAGTTCTTC.

The gene calls are TRBV18 and TRBJ2-4; the D is unclear. Germline V lookup: CDR1 KGHSH, CDR2 LQKENI. The CDR3 runs 15 residues. Trimming removed 2 bases from V and 1 base from J, with 9 bases in between. CDR3 amino acids: CASSPKGEAKNIQYF. CDR3 DNA sequence: TGTGCCAGCTCACCAAAAGGAGAGGCCAAAAACATTCAGTACTTC.

The chain uses TRBV7-2 and TRBJ2-1; D gene ambiguous. With 1 base removed from V and 12 bases from J, the gap between germline ends came to 10 bases. Looked up from germline, CDR1 is SGHTA and CDR2 is FQGNSA. The CDR3 is 12 amino acids. The CDR3 reads CASSLVRDWQFF. CDR3 bases: TGTGCCAGCAGCTTAGTGCGAGATTGGCAGTTCTTC. Filled out from reference TRBV7-2 and TRBJ2-1, the complete variable domain reads GAGVSQSPSNKVTEKGKDVELRCDPISGHTALYWYRQSLGQGLEFLIYFQGNSAPDKSGLPSDRFSAERTGGSVSTLTIQRTQQEDSAVYLCASSLVRDWQFFGPGTRLTVL.

This chain links TRBV6-5 with TRBJ2-7; weak D call: TRBD2 (5 bases). The CDR3 loop spans 13 amino acids. V shed 5 bases and J shed 3 bases, with 11 bases lying between them. Germline V lookup: CDR1 MNHEY, CDR2 SVGAGI. CDR3: CASSAYRGYEQYF. Here the CDR3 DNA reads TGTGCCAGCAGTGCCTACCGGGGCTACGAGCAGTACTTC.

This clone has a single count. V is TRBV30 and J is TRBJ2-2, with a weak D call TRBD2 (6 bases). CDR3 size: 14 residues. Trimming removed 4 bases at V and 3 bases at J, with 12 bases between. Germline V gives CDR1 GTSNPN, CDR2 SVGIG (reference sequence). The CDR3 loop reads CAWTHRGYTGELFF. CDR3 DNA sequence: TGTGCCTGGACCCACCGGGGGTACACCGGGGAGCTGTTTTTT.